Each of the 18 T cell receptor beta chains below was sequenced from the same sample in a study of Ad26.COV2.S vaccination and SARS-CoV-2 variants. Profiling relied on immunoSEQ multiplex PCR, and the TCRdb table lists in-frame clones only, not all of them. Of some 520,000 clones listed, around 90% are singletons. Treatment meaning: approximately 18 received Ad26.COV2.S at low or high dose, single or two shots; roughly five received placebo; per-sample allocation not given. Specimen acquisition occurred on day 63 following the initial vaccine or placebo injection. Source: peripheral blood, taken in a trial of Ad26.COV2.S vaccine versus placebo. These receptors were taken from a person between 18 and 65 years old who received the Ad26.COV2.S COVID-19 vaccine or a placebo.

V is TRBV28 and J is TRBJ1-5; TRBD1 aligns across 7 bases. V gave up 5 bases and J gave up 2 bases; unmatched junction bases: 6. This CDR3 region has 15 residues. Germline-derived CDR1 and CDR2 are MDHEN and SYDVKM. This chain's CDR3 is CASSEQGSGNQPQHF. The CDR3 coding sequence is TGTGCCAGCAGTGAACAGGGGTCCGGCAATCAGCCCCAGCATTTT.

This chain joins TRBV27 and TRBJ1-1; tentative D call: TRBD1 (6 bases). This CDR3 has 15 amino acids. Trimming stripped 6 bases from V and 1 base from J, with 15 bases between. Germline V gene data show CDR1 as MNHEY and CDR2 as SMNVEV (reference sequence). CDR3 region: CASSNLGHWNTEAFF. The CDR3 DNA reads as TGTGCCAGCAGCAACCTGGGACATTGGAACACTGAAGCTTTCTTT.

A single count supports this clone. The gene calls are TRBV4-1 and TRBJ1-1, with D unclear. V gave up 0 bases and J gave up 1 base, with 9 bases separating them. This CDR3 is built from 15 residues. The germline CDR1 and CDR2 sequences are MGHRA and YSYEKL. This CDR3 reads CASSQEGSRNTEAFF. CDR3 coding DNA: TGCGCCAGCAGCCAAGAAGGGTCCAGGAACACTGAAGCTTTCTTT.

The chain couples TRBV6-5 to TRBJ2-3; possibly TRBD1 or TRBD2 for D (5 bases each). The V gene lost 2 bases and the J gene lost 4 bases, with 13 bases spanning the gap. CDR3 length: 15 residues. Germline CDR1 and CDR2: MNHEY and SVGAGI. CDR3 amino acids: CASSYLTGGADTQYF. In DNA form, the CDR3 reads TGTGCCAGCAGTTACCTCACTGGGGGAGCAGATACGCAGTATTTT.

This chain connects TRBV7-2 to TRBJ2-2; the match to TRBD2 covers 12 bases. Germline V CDR1 and CDR2: SGHTA, FQGNSA. The CDR3 is 17 residues long. Losses at the gene ends were 7 bases for V and 7 bases for J; bases not matched to a gene: 13. The chain's CDR3 is CASTPGLAGGPGGELFF. The CDR3 bases are TGTGCCAGCACCCCGGGGCTAGCGGGAGGGCCTGGCGGGGAGCTGTTTTTT.

V usage is TRBV28 and J usage is TRBJ2-6; D is unclear. Deletions cut 8 bases from V and 4 bases from J, with 15 bases between. Germline values: CDR1 MDHEN, CDR2 SYDVKM. CDR3 length equals 15 residues. CDR3 nucleotides: TGTGCCAGCCGCCCGGTAACCTCCGGGGCCAACGTCCTGACTTTC. Translating it yields CASRPVTSGANVLTF.

The V and J genes are TRBV9 and TRBJ2-7, with 9 bases matching TRBD2. The CDR3 consists of 16 residues. Germline trimming cut 0 bases from V and 5 bases from J; bases unmatched to any gene: 9. CDR1 and CDR2 (germline): SGDLS, YYNGEE. CDR3 in amino acids: CASSVAPSGIPHEQYF. DNA for the CDR3: TGTGCCAGCAGCGTAGCCCCTAGCGGGATACCCCACGAGCAGTACTTC.

The chain uses TRBV30 and TRBJ2-1; D ambiguous. V dropped 1 base and J dropped 8 bases, with 15 bases sitting between them. The CDR3 is 14 amino acids. The germline V gene has CDR1 GTSNPN and CDR2 SVGIG (reference sequence). The chain's CDR3 is CAWSGQDHRDEQFF. CDR3 DNA: TGTGCCTGGAGTGGCCAGGACCATAGGGATGAGCAGTTCTTC. The full variable domain, completed using reference TRBV30 and TRBJ2-1, is SQTIHQWPATLVQPVGSPLSLECTVEGTSNPNLYWYRQAAGRGLQLLFYSVGIGQISSEVPQNLSASRPQDRQFILSSKKLLLSDSGFYLCAWSGQDHRDEQFFGPGTRLTVL.

This clone appeared a few times. The chain recombines TRBV29-1 with TRBJ2-1, with 8 bases fitting TRBD2. V was clipped by 4 bases and J by 9 bases; unmatched bases: 5. The CDR3 runs to 12 residues. The germline gives CDR1 SQVTM, CDR2 ANQGSEA. CDR3 region: CSVGGLDPEQFF. CDR3 coding DNA: TGCAGCGTTGGGGGACTAGACCCTGAGCAGTTCTTC.

The V call is TRBV15, the J call TRBJ1-5; no definite D call. The V gene lost 6 bases and the J gene lost 8 bases, with 14 bases spanning the gap. This CDR3 is 13 amino acids long. The V gene's germline CDR1 is LNHNV and CDR2 YYDKDF (reference sequence). The DNA for the CDR3 is TGTGCCACCAGAGCAGACGGTACGAAGCCCCAGCATTTT. This codes for CATRADGTKPQHF.

The chain combines TRBV2 with TRBJ1-1; D call uncertain. The CDR3 has 15 amino acids. V was shortened by 4 bases and J by 2 bases, with 14 bases between the two germline ends. Germline assignment: CDR1 SNHLY and CDR2 FYNNEI. In DNA, the CDR3 is TGTGCCAGCAGTGGTATGAGGGCCCACAACACTGAAGCTTTCTTT. Its protein is CASSGMRAHNTEAFF.

The CDR3 nucleotides read TGTGCCAGCAGCTTGGGGGCTAGCGGGAGTTTCTATGAGCAGTTCTTC. It encodes CASSLGASGSFYEQFF. This rearrangement joins TRBV5-4 to TRBJ2-1; 10 positions agree with TRBD2. V shed 0 bases and J 8 bases; nucleotides not matched to a gene: 8. In germline, CDR1 is SGHNT, CDR2 YYREEE (reference sequence). The CDR3 runs to 16 residues.

This chain joins TRBV9 and TRBJ2-1; D could derive from TRBD1 or TRBD2 (5 bases each). There are 15 residues in the CDR3. Germline V CDR1 and CDR2: SGDLS, YYNGEE. Trimming left V 0 bases short and J 0 bases short, with 7 bases between. The CDR3 DNA is TGTGCCAGCAGCGTAGCTGGGGGCTCCTACAATGAGCAGTTCTTC. Translated, it gives CASSVAGGSYNEQFF.

The chain has TRBV3-1 (or the pseudogene TRBV3-2) and TRBJ1-2; D not certain. Germline loops: CDR1 LGHDT, CDR2 YNNKEL (reference sequence). This CDR3 has 13 amino acids. Trimming removed 6 bases at V and 4 bases at J, with 12 bases between. CDR3 nucleotides: TGTGCCAGCAGTCCGCGGGCGCTCTATGGCTACACCTTC. It specifies CASSPRALYGYTF.

The V call is TRBV19, the J call TRBJ1-5; D is ambiguous. The CDR3 spans 14 residues. V lost 3 bases and J lost 2, with 8 bases in between. Germline assignment: CDR1 LNHDA and CDR2 SQIVND (reference sequence). CDR3 in amino acids: CASSIPVGNQPQHF. The CDR3 DNA is TGTGCCAGTAGTATTCCGGTGGGCAATCAGCCCCAGCATTTT. Filled out from reference TRBV19 and TRBJ1-5, the complete variable domain reads DGGITQSPKYLFRKEGQNVTLSCEQNLNHDAMYWYRQDPGQGLRLIYYSQIVNDFQKGDIAEGYSVSREKKESFPLTVTSAQKNPTAFYLCASSIPVGNQPQHFGDGTRLSIL.

V is TRBV2 and J is TRBJ1-2, with TRBD1 as a possible D gene (6 bases). V dropped 8 bases and J dropped 6 bases, with 19 bases sitting between them. Looked up from germline, CDR1 is SNHLY and CDR2 is FYNNEI. This CDR3 region has 14 residues. The CDR3: CASRKEGGKDGYTF. DNA for the CDR3: TGTGCCAGCCGGAAAGAGGGGGGCAAGGATGGCTACACCTTC.

The rearrangement links TRBV30 to TRBJ2-7; 7 bases are a match to TRBD2. V shed 4 bases, J shed 7 bases, and the junction held 10 bases outside the gene matches. The germline gives CDR1 GTSNPN, CDR2 SVGIG (reference sequence). The CDR3 consists of 13 residues. The CDR3, as DNA: TGTGCCTGGACGGGGGGTTCGGTTCGGGAGCAGTACTTC. Protein: CAWTGGSVREQYF.

This chain uses TRBV9 with TRBJ2-3; D might be TRBD1 or TRBD2, each matching 6 bases. Germline CDR1 is SGDLS and CDR2 is YYNGEE. The CDR3 sequence is 14 residues long. Trimming pared 4 bases from V and 8 bases from J, leaving 17 bases between. CDR3 sequence reads: CASSRSWGAGTQYF. The CDR3 DNA sequence: TGTGCCAGCAGCCGTAGTTGGGGGGCAGGTACGCAGTATTTT.